The 10 T cell receptor beta chains presented below share a single source sample, sequenced in a study of T cell responses to AZD1222 COVID-19 vaccine (TCRdb year 2021). Preparation of the library involved the immunoSEQ multiplex PCR assay. Sourced from immuneACCESS, this table was stored by TCRdb with only in-frame sequences that have V and J called. A share of the clones is absent; for the studies checked, an unresolved V gene accounts for under half, and the remainder has no known explanation. For this sample there are roughly 92,000 clones; around 87% appear just once. The leading ten clones occupy almost 8.5% of the sample. Explained via the paper, the time point label denotes: baseline before first vaccination. Sequenced here: peripheral blood, sampled on day 0 of AZD1222 vaccination. All receptors come from an adult in good health.

The V call is TRBV24-1, the J call TRBJ1-5; D not certain. Per the germline V gene, CDR1 is KGHDR and CDR2 is SFDVKD. V shed 4 bases and J shed 3 bases, with 18 bases lying between them. The CDR3 contains 17 residues. The CDR3 loop is CATSDSTRPTFNQPQHF. The CDR3 DNA follows: TGTGCCACCAGTGACTCGACCCGGCCTACTTTCAATCAGCCCCAGCATTTT.

V gene TRBV6-2 or TRBV6-3 combines with J gene TRBJ1-1; D uncertain. V dropped 2 bases and J dropped 5 bases, with 9 bases sitting between them. The CDR3 totals 13 residues. CDR1 and CDR2 (germline): MNHEY, SVGEGT. CDR3 DNA sequence: TGTGCCAGCAGTTACAGGAGGGTAACTGAAGCTTTCTTT. Translated: CASSYRRVTEAFF.

V gene TRBV27 combines with J gene TRBJ1-5, with D perhaps matching TRBD1 (5 bases). This CDR3 is 13 amino acids long. From germline, CDR1 is MNHEY and CDR2 SMNVEV (reference sequence). Deletions cut 6 bases from V and 5 bases from J, with 11 bases between. CDR3 region: CASSQTVYQPQHF. CDR3 bases: TGTGCCAGCAGCCAGACAGTCTATCAGCCCCAGCATTTT.

The chain has TRBV19 and TRBJ2-3; 8 bases map to TRBD1. Germline CDR1 LNHDA, CDR2 SQIVND (reference sequence). This CDR3 has 15 amino acids. V shed 7 bases and J 2 bases; nucleotides not matched to a gene: 8. The CDR3 spells CASTPRDRNTDTQYF. DNA for the CDR3: TGTGCCAGTACGCCCCGGGACAGGAACACAGATACGCAGTATTTT.

V gene TRBV10-3 combines with J gene TRBJ1-4, with 7 bases that match TRBD1. The V and J ends lost 10 bases and 6 bases, in that order; junction bases with no gene match: 8. Per germline, CDR1 ENHRY and CDR2 SYGVKD. The CDR3 is made up of 13 amino acids. The DNA for the CDR3 is TGTGCCACCAACAGGGGAGGGGATGAAAAACTGTTTTTT. Its protein is CATNRGGDEKLFF.

The V call is TRBV19, the J call TRBJ1-4; D uncertain. Germline V gives CDR1 LNHDA, CDR2 SQIVND (reference sequence). V was trimmed by 4 bases and J by 0 bases, leaving 3 bases between them. This CDR3 is 13 amino acids long. The CDR3 DNA follows: TGTGCCAGTAGTAGCTCAACTAATGAAAAACTGTTTTTT. It specifies CASSSSTNEKLFF.

V usage is TRBV7-2 and J usage is TRBJ1-2; 8 bases align to TRBD1. The CDR3 loop spans 14 amino acids. CDR1 and CDR2 from the germline V gene are SGHTA and FQGNSA. Trimming took 5 bases from V and 8 from J; bases not matched to a gene: 10. The DNA of the CDR3 is TGTGCCAGCAGCGTACCGACAGGGGCCTGGGGCTACACCTTC. Its translation: CASSVPTGAWGYTF.

This sequence joins TRBV13 and TRBJ2-5; D gene ambiguous. The CDR3 loop spans 12 amino acids. The V end lost 4 bases, the J end lost 2 bases, and 5 bases lay between the germline ends. CDR1 PRHDT and CDR2 FYEKMQ come from the germline V gene (reference sequence). DNA for the CDR3: TGTGCCAGCAGCTCTTCTCAAGAGACCCAGTACTTC. Protein product: CASSSSQETQYF.

This rearrangement joins TRBV3-1 (or the pseudogene TRBV3-2) to TRBJ1-4; D not certain. CDR1 and CDR2 (germline): LGHDT, YNNKEL (reference sequence). The CDR3 sequence is 12 residues long. V was pared by 2 bases and J by 7 bases, with 5 bases between. CDR3 coding DNA: TGTGCCAGCAGCCAAAGGTTTGAAAAACTGTTTTTT. This sequence encodes CASSQRFEKLFF.

CDR3 DNA sequence: TGCAGTGCCATAAGATGGGATACGCAGTATTTT. Its translation is CSAIRWDTQYF. The chain couples TRBV20-1 to TRBJ2-3; D call uncertain. V lost 6 bases and J 6 bases, leaving 10 bases between the germline ends. The CDR3 has 11 residues. Germline loops: CDR1 DFQATT, CDR2 SNEGSKA (reference sequence).